Listed below are T cell receptor beta chains from one sample, sequenced in a study of blood T cells in healthy people across ages. TCRdb passed the 5' RACE reads through MiXCR, listing each CDR3 protein once. Here the sample spans roughly 700,000 distinct CDR3 sequences, over 45% being singletons. Sequencing was carried out using blood. Every receptor here comes from a woman in her sixties or seventies in good health. The conserved cysteine and the conserved F or W are not part of the CDR3 here. Fields, in order: V gene, clone size, J gene, CDR3 protein. Expanded clones are given a class, and other clones once, few, many or no size at all.

>TRBV7-9|few|TRBJ1-4
ASSPTGGPNEKLF
>TRBV6-6|.|TRBJ1-2
ASSYGSPGLSYGYT
>TRBV7-6|.|TRBJ2-5
ASSLELRKQETQY
>TRBV7-9|few|TRBJ1-4
ASSLVVGNEKLF
>TRBV4-3|.|TRBJ2-3
ASSQDRADGTDTQY
>TRBV27|.|TRBJ2-5
ASSLRSGLAANNEQY
>TRBV6-2/TRBV6-3|.|.
ASSPPRGLATYEQY
>TRBV6-1|.|TRBJ1-2
ASSGNGVYGYT
>TRBV27|few|TRBJ2-1
ASSFLESSYNEQY
>TRBV2|few|TRBJ2-7
ASGQGGHEQY
>TRBV11-1|.|TRBJ1-2
ASSPRKLGYGYT
>TRBV10-3|.|TRBJ2-4
AISGGQEGAKNIQY
>TRBV28|.|TRBJ1-4
ASSSGTGHEKLF
>TRBV28|.|TRBJ1-4
ASSGDRAKLF
>TRBV7-3|.|TRBJ2-1
ASSLNVGIHNEQF
>TRBV20-1|.|TRBJ2-7
SAKVAGGSVYVQY
>TRBV20-1|.|TRBJ2-1
SAREAGLDNEQF
>TRBV20-1|.|TRBJ1-5
SARGSFNQPQH
>TRBV5-6|.|TRBJ2-4
ASSRNYGTLAKNIQY
>TRBV25-1|few|TRBJ2-7
ASRTTGSTGEQY
>TRBV21-1|.|TRBJ1-1
ASSKAPWGAGTEAF
>TRBV4-1|.|TRBJ2-3
ASSSGGGESTDTQY
>TRBV7-2|.|TRBJ2-7
ASSLEAGNPYEQY
>TRBV28|.|TRBJ2-3
ASSLRLHRLAGDTQY
>TRBV28|few|TRBJ2-5
ASSDPQETQY
>TRBV4-3|.|TRBJ1-4
ASSPSGGTREKLF
>TRBV20-1|.|TRBJ2-7
SARTGGGRARYEQY
>TRBV27|.|TRBJ2-6
ASSATPGANVLT
>TRBV7-3|once|TRBJ2-1
ASSSGLAGAAGDEQF
>TRBV27|.|TRBJ1-2
ASSITGVGYT
>TRBV5-1|few|TRBJ2-3
ASSKQELTQY
>TRBV18|.|TRBJ1-1
ASSPSAVEAF
>TRBV5-1|.|TRBJ2-3
ASRRPPADTQY
>TRBV2|.|TRBJ2-5
ASSAGTGVQETQY
>TRBV6-2/TRBV6-3|.|TRBJ2-1
ASSSRPESYNEQF
>TRBV25-1|many|TRBJ2-5
ASSAVAGVRETQY
>TRBV7-2|.|TRBJ2-7
ASSSRTSNEQY